This T cell receptor beta chain was sequenced during a study of blood T cells in healthy people across ages. Each donor's blood draw was approximately 10 milliliters of peripheral blood. Through a sample-barcoded 5' primer and a J-beta primer mix, a second PCR was run for roughly 6 to 11 cycles. Each TCR beta cDNA got a 12-nucleotide random molecular identifier. TCRdb passed the 5' RACE reads through MiXCR, listing each CDR3 protein once. The table has fewer than 950,000 distinct CDR3 sequences, roughly 34% seen once. The sequence was collected from a man younger than 30 in good health. The sequencing input was blood.

The CDR3 nucleotides are TGCAGTGCTAGAGATGGGGGGACAGGGTTCGGCTACACCTTC. Translating gives CSARDGGTGFGYTF. The chain is built from TRBV20-1 and TRBJ1-2; TRBD1 agrees at 9 bases. Germline V lookup: CDR1 DFQATT, CDR2 SNEGSKA (reference sequence). Germline trimming cut 0 bases from V and 8 bases from J; bases unmatched to any gene: 7. This CDR3 is built from 14 residues.